Shown below are 3 T cell receptor beta chains from a single sample sequenced in a study of blood T cell repertoires in COVID-19. Assay used: immunoSEQ multiplex PCR; TCRdb lists only in-frame clones, some missing. Of 120,000 or so clones listed, over 55% are singletons. Sequences were obtained from peripheral blood. Receptors originate from a woman in her 70s with acute or convalescent COVID-19.

The chain couples TRBV6-6 to TRBJ2-2; 7 nucleotides match TRBD1. The germline V gene encodes CDR1 MNHNY and CDR2 SVGAGI (reference sequence). This CDR3 is built from 16 residues. Unmatched junction bases numbered 14, after V lost 10 bases and J lost 3 bases. The CDR3 DNA follows: TGTGCCAACACTCGATGGACAGGCGGGCACACCGGGGAGCTGTTTTTT. As protein: CANTRWTGGHTGELFF.

The genes are TRBV6-1 and TRBJ2-3; 10 positions agree with TRBD2. The CDR3 runs to 15 residues. Germline values: CDR1 MNHNS, CDR2 SASEGT. V dropped 3 bases and J dropped 7; count of bases not matched to a gene: 7. This CDR3 reads CASSDEAGGPYTQYF. CDR3 sequence (DNA): TGTGCCAGCAGTGACGAAGCGGGAGGGCCGTATACGCAGTATTTT.

The chain couples TRBV9 to TRBJ1-2, with 9 bases fitting TRBD1. The CDR3 sequence is 16 residues long. CDR1 and CDR2 (germline): SGDLS, YYNGEE. V was clipped by 0 bases and J by 8 bases; unmatched bases: 11. This CDR3 is CASSVDAQTGGTGYTF. The DNA for the CDR3 is TGTGCCAGCAGCGTAGATGCCCAGACAGGGGGTACGGGCTACACCTTC.